These 15 T cell receptor beta chains originate from one sample sequenced in a study of cytomegalovirus exposure and HLA in healthy donors (dated by TCRdb to 2015 to 2018). Library creation used the immunoSEQ multiplex PCR assay. TCRdb took over this immuneACCESS table, retaining in-frame rearrangements with V and J assigned. Such tables are incomplete; in checked studies, under half of the missing clones stem from an unresolved V gene, and the remainder is unexplained. This sample comprises 110,000 to 150,000 clones, 70% to 90% of them detected only once. The ten largest clones capture 6.2% of the sample. Sequenced input: PBMCs. The receptors derive from a woman aged 25 to 45 in good health and CMV-seropositive.

The CDR3 coding sequence is TGCGCCAGCAGCCGTGGGGACAGGGCTATAACTGAAGCTTTCTTT. Translating gives CASSRGDRAITEAFF. V is TRBV5-1 and J is TRBJ1-1; 9 bases fit TRBD1. The CDR3 is made up of 15 amino acids. The germline V gene has CDR1 SGHRS and CDR2 YFSETQ. The junction had 9 bases not matched to a gene; V was cut back by 4 bases and J by 5 bases.

The J gene is TRBJ2-7, the V gene TRBV11-2, with D possibly being TRBD1 (6 bases). Looked up from germline, CDR1 is SGHAT and CDR2 is FQNNGV. The length of the CDR3 is 15 residues. Trimming removed 4 bases from V and 7 bases from J, with 20 bases in between. DNA for the CDR3: TGTGCCAGCAGCTCCACCCCCGGGCAGGGGATTGAGCAGTACTTC. Amino acid sequence: CASSSTPGQGIEQYF.

This clone was detected only once. V is TRBV2 and J is TRBJ2-2; the match to TRBD1 covers 7 bases. The junction had 13 bases not matched to a gene; V was cut back by 4 bases and J by 5 bases. The CDR3 has 17 residues. CDR1 is SNHLY and CDR2 is FYNNEI in the germline V gene. CDR3 bases: TGTGCCAGCAGTGGAGTTGGGACAGTTGCTTGGACCGGGGAGCTGTTTTTT. It codes for CASSGVGTVAWTGELFF.

The chain recombines TRBV6-6 with TRBJ2-3; TRBD2 matches at 13 bases. Germline V lookup: CDR1 MNHNY, CDR2 SVGAGI (reference sequence). V was pared by 6 bases and J by 6 bases, with 6 bases of the junction left unmatched. The CDR3 spans 15 residues. CDR3 nucleotides: TGTGCCAGCAGCGGACGACTAGCGGGGGGTGATACGCAGTATTTT. Amino acid sequence: CASSGRLAGGDTQYF.

The chain carries TRBV7-7 and TRBJ2-7; D uncertain. Germline CDR1 SSHAT, CDR2 FNYEAQ (reference sequence). There are 10 residues in the CDR3. The CDR3 DNA follows: TGTGCTAGCCCCCCCTTGGAGCAGTACTTC. It specifies CASPPLEQYF.

This chain links TRBV4-1 with TRBJ2-2, with 9 bases matching TRBD2. The V gene's germline CDR1 is MGHRA and CDR2 YSYEKL. This CDR3 region has 16 residues. With 4 bases clipped from V and 3 bases from J, the junction kept 6 bases outside the gene matches. The CDR3 DNA is TGCGCCAGCAGCCTAAATCTAGCGGGGTACACCGGGGAGCTGTTTTTT. It specifies CASSLNLAGYTGELFF.

The chain couples TRBV2 to TRBJ2-7, with TRBD2 identical over 8 bases. Unmatched junction bases numbered 10, after V lost 3 bases and J lost 0 bases. There are 17 residues in the CDR3. CDR1 SNHLY and CDR2 FYNNEI come from the germline V gene. CDR3 bases: TGTGCCAGCAGTGATGTCCTTGGGGCGGGGGGCTCCTACGAGCAGTACTTC. As protein: CASSDVLGAGGSYEQYF.

The V gene is TRBV5-1, the J gene TRBJ2-1; 11 bases match TRBD2. V lost 4 bases to trimming and J lost 7 bases; unmatched junction nucleotides: 4. Germline V gives CDR1 SGHRS, CDR2 YFSETQ. CDR3 size: 14 residues. This chain's CDR3 is CASSPSGGMNEQFF. The CDR3 bases are TGCGCCAGCAGCCCTAGCGGGGGGATGAATGAGCAGTTCTTC.

This chain links TRBV5-6 with TRBJ2-7, with TRBD1 as a possible D gene (6 bases). Germline values: CDR1 SGHDT, CDR2 YYEEEE. V was pared by 2 bases and J by 3 bases, with 12 bases between. The length of the CDR3 is 14 residues. CDR3 amino acids: CASSFEETGYEQYF. In DNA, the CDR3 is TGTGCCAGCAGCTTCGAGGAGACAGGCTACGAGCAGTACTTC.

V usage is TRBV7-6 and J usage is TRBJ2-5; no clear D gene. Trimming shortened V by 1 base and J by 5 bases, and 17 bases separated the two germline ends. Germline V gene lookup returns CDR1 SGHVS and CDR2 FNYEAQ. This CDR3 has 16 amino acids. The CDR3 nucleotides are TGTGCCAGCAGCTTAGGAAGACTGGTTTGGGTGGAGACCCAGTACTTC. Its protein product is CASSLGRLVWVETQYF.

This clone has just a few counts. CDR3 amino acids: CASSFPGELFF. For the CDR3, the DNA is TGTGCCAGCAGCTTCCCAGGGGAGCTGTTTTTT. This chain connects TRBV7-9 to TRBJ2-2; D is unclear. CDR3 length: 11 amino acids. Trimming took off 3 bases at V and 8 bases at J, with 4 bases between the two ends. In germline, CDR1 is SEHNR, CDR2 FQNEAQ (reference sequence).

The rearrangement joins TRBV10-3 to TRBJ2-7; 12 nucleotides agree with TRBD2. V lost 9 bases, J lost 6 bases, and 9 bases stayed unmatched. Germline V gene sequence: CDR1 ENHRY, CDR2 SYGVKD. The CDR3 has 14 residues. The CDR3 DNA sequence: TGTGCCATGATGACTAGCGGGAGTAGCGGCGAGCAGTACTTC. Protein product: CAMMTSGSSGEQYF.

The chain is built from TRBV19 and TRBJ1-5, with D possibly matching TRBD1 (6 bases). The CDR3 runs to 15 residues. Between the trimmed V and J ends, which lost 4 bases and 4 bases, there was a span of 14 bases. Looked up from germline, CDR1 is LNHDA and CDR2 is SQIVND (reference sequence). In DNA, the CDR3 is TGTGCCAGTAGTAGGTCGACAGGTATTAATCAGCCCCAGCATTTT. Amino acid sequence: CASSRSTGINQPQHF.

The gene calls are TRBV5-1 and TRBJ2-2; TRBD1 agrees at 8 bases. V lost 4 bases to trimming and J lost 5 bases; unmatched junction nucleotides: 7. The germline gives CDR1 SGHRS, CDR2 YFSETQ. The CDR3 length is 15 residues. CDR3: CASSAWTGLTGELFF. The CDR3 bases are TGCGCCAGCAGCGCATGGACAGGGCTAACCGGGGAGCTGTTTTTT.

The V and J genes are TRBV15 and TRBJ2-7, with D possibly being TRBD2 (6 bases). The germline V gene encodes CDR1 LNHNV and CDR2 YYDKDF (reference sequence). The V end lost 1 base, the J end lost 5 bases, and 12 bases lay between the germline ends. The CDR3 runs 14 residues. CDR3 DNA: TGTGCCACCAGCAGAGGCGGGACTTTTGACGAGCAGTACTTC. Encoded protein: CATSRGGTFDEQYF.